This T cell receptor (beta chain) appears in the sequencing data of a study of T cells in Graves' hyperthyroidism and ophthalmopathy. This clonotype was seen a single time. The CDR3 extends over 20 amino acids. From germline, CDR1 is SGHTA and CDR2 FQGTGA. The J segment lost 0 bases and the V segment lost 5 bases, leaving 18 bases of the junction unmatched. RNA transcripts yielded amplified TCR beta CDR3 regions. TCR CDR3 underwent first-round RT-PCR with the HTBI primer set. TCRdb reprocessed the multiplex PCR reads via MiXCR and lists one record per CDR3 protein. Of 300,000 to 400,000 distinct CDR3 sequences listed, around 20% are singletons.

The sequence was obtained from a woman aged 45-65 years with Graves' hyperthyroidism. The chain is built from TRBV7-3 and TRBJ2-1, with 8 positions matching TRBD2. Sequenced material: blood. The CDR3, as DNA: TGTGCCAGCAGCCGCCCAGAAGCGGGGGTAAGCGCGAGCTCCTACAATGAGCAGTTCTTC. It codes for CASSRPEAGVSASSYNEQFF.